The source of this T cell receptor beta chain is a study of OX40 agonist ivuxolimab in advanced cancers. Study-wide context: Ivuxolimab was an agonistic, fully human IgG2 monoclonal antibody directed against OX40 (CD134), a costimulatory receptor. Intravenous ivuxolimab was administered to patients every 2 weeks at six dose levels: 0.01, 0.1, 0.3, 1.5, 3 and 10 mg/kg. Among the approximately 54 dose-escalation patients, some 20 had hepatocellular carcinoma, some 15 melanoma, 9 renal cell carcinoma and 9 head and neck cancer. The dose-escalation cohort was approximately 83% male with a mean age of approximately 60 years, ranging from about 20 to 85. Patients were allowed to have had prior anti-PD-1, anti-PD-L1 or anti-CTLA-4 therapy, and roughly two fifths of the dose-escalation patients had been treated with checkpoint inhibitors. Partial responses occurred in three dose-escalation patients: two with cutaneous melanoma and one with hepatocellular carcinoma. The purpose of peripheral TCRbeta sequencing was to test whether ivuxolimab changed TCR sequence diversity and led to clonal T-cell expansion. The paper covers the monotherapy dose-escalation part of the phase I ivuxolimab trial, which included N = 52 patients.

The CDR3 runs 16 residues from the cysteine to the phenylalanine. Of the read, only the CDR3 DNA is kept; its 48 bases are in frame from base 1. CDR1 and CDR2, per the germline V gene, are SGHTA and FQGNSA. V is trimmed back by 7 bases and J by 3 bases, and the junction contains 13 bases that no gene match accounts for. The trial excluded patients who had a history of autoimmune disease or were on systemic immunosuppression. Peripheral blood for TCR sequencing was collected from all dose cohorts at baseline, on cycle 4 day 1, and on cycle 7 day 1. Samples came from an open-label, multicenter, first-in-human phase I dose-escalation trial of ivuxolimab. Adults with locally advanced or metastatic melanoma, renal cell, hepatocellular, or head and neck squamous cell carcinoma were enrolled in the trial. Before TCR sequencing, CD4+ and CD8+ T cells were separately sorted from peripheral blood. Genomic DNA was extracted from sorted cells for sequencing of the TCRbeta CDR3 region. The immunoSEQ Assay was used to sequence the TCRbeta CDR3 regions. Imported from immuneACCESS, the table was reduced by TCRdb to in-frame sequences with V and J called. These copies leave out some clones; in studies compared against another copy, an unresolved V gene accounts for under half, and the cause of the remainder is not known. In this sample the table shows 75,000 to 95,000 clones, 65% to 90% of which occur a single time. About 3.4% of the sample comes from the top ten.

Study-level results and caveats: The antigen specificity of the clonally expanded peripheral T cells was not determined. In the 0.1-3.0 mg/kg groups, partial responders had among the lowest normalized peripheral clonal expansion, particularly in CD8+ T cells. On average, CD8+ T cells showed more expanded clones than CD4+ T cells after ivuxolimab. At doses of 0.1 to 3.0 mg/kg, clonal expansion of both CD4+ and CD8+ T cells in blood was seen between baseline and week 6. Low levels of normalized T-cell clonal expansion were also seen in some patients who did not respond.

For this clone: The antigen this receptor binds is unknown. Within one base of it there is no much larger clone, and no base qualities were kept.

Here the sequenced sample was CD4+ or CD8+ T cells sorted from blood, taken in a trial of the OX40 agonist ivuxolimab. The chain links TRBV7-2 with TRBJ1-1; 8 central nucleotides agree with TRBD1. The receptor was isolated from an adult with an advanced solid tumor such as melanoma, head and neck, liver or kidney cancer. CDR3 loop: CASTLSGGQADTEAFF. The DNA reads TGTGCCAGCACCCTATCGGGGGGACAGGCTGACACTGAAGCTTTCTTT.